This T cell receptor beta chain originates from a study of TIL therapy for anti-PD-1-resistant metastatic lung cancer. Whole-study context: Most patients had lung adenocarcinoma; a handful of tumors were EGFR-mutant, two ALK-rearranged; half smoked currently or formerly. Whole-study results and caveats: The cohort had more treatment-naive, never-smoker and oncogene-addicted patients than typical.

Trimming shortened V by 3 bases and J by 8 bases, and 14 bases separated the two germline ends. Germline CDR1 is MNHNS and CDR2 is SASEGT. The CDR3 is 14 amino acids. Time point in this sample: pre-treatment sample, taken before nivolumab and TIL therapy. Enrollment ran from 2017 to early 2020. As to this clone: The target antigen is unknown.

Sequencing used immunoSEQ v3. Each library reached 1.5 million to 2.5 million read pairs, or about 5-6.5 million at deep level. This table comes from immunoSEQ multiplex PCR, and its TCRdb copy is limited to in-frame clones, with some not included. The sample lists about 36,000 clones, roughly 70% occurring once. This receptor was identified in a person aged 25-85 years with non-small cell lung cancer. The genes are TRBV6-1 and TRBJ2-1; D unclear. Sequenced here: blood, sampled at baseline. Here the CDR3 reads CASSDSLGRDEQFF. The CDR3 coding sequence is TGTGCCAGCAGTGACTCCCTAGGGCGCGATGAGCAGTTCTTC.